These 18 T cell receptor beta chains were sequenced from one sample in a study of a mutant IDH1 vaccine in newly diagnosed glioma. Their specific antigens are unknown. This sample's time point: week 23, last vaccination. The investigators gave 300 ug of mutant IDH1 20-mer peptide in each vaccine dose, together with topical imiquimod. TCRdb keeps only in-frame clones here, not all; method: immunoSEQ multiplex PCR. The sample contains roughly 43,000 clones, approximately 84% of which appear only once. The sample consisted of PBMCs, taken from a glioma patient whose treatment included an IDH1 peptide vaccine. Every receptor here comes from a young woman with glioma. Some clones in this sample may be carry-over from other donors' samples.

V and J are TRBV10-2 and TRBJ2-1; 10 bases match TRBD2. Germline lookup yields CDR1 WSHSY and CDR2 SAAADI. The ends lost 8 bases at V and 5 bases at J; junction bases unmatched: 6. The CDR3 is made up of 14 amino acids. The chain's CDR3 is CASAALAGDNEQFF. Here the CDR3 DNA reads TGCGCCAGCGCCGCCCTAGCGGGAGACAATGAGCAGTTCTTC.

The chain combines TRBV19 with TRBJ1-1; D gene unclear. CDR3 length equals 14 residues. Germline V gene data show CDR1 as LNHDA and CDR2 as SQIVND (reference sequence). With 5 bases removed from V and 1 base from J, the gap between germline ends came to 11 bases. CDR3 bases: TGTGCCAGTAGTTCTCCCCTTGGGAACACTGAAGCTTTCTTT. Translating it yields CASSSPLGNTEAFF.

This clone was counted a few times. The chain has TRBV6-1 and TRBJ2-7, with 12 bases identical to TRBD1. The CDR3 totals 19 residues. The J segment lost 1 base and the V segment lost 2 bases, leaving 12 bases of the junction unmatched. Germline CDR1 MNHNS, CDR2 SASEGT. For the CDR3, the DNA is TGTGCCAGCAGTGAATCATTGGGACAGGGGGCGCGAAGATCCTACGAGCAGTACTTC. Translating it yields CASSESLGQGARRSYEQYF.

There are a few counts of this clone. This chain joins TRBV10-3 and TRBJ2-1, with 11 bases fitting TRBD2. The V segment lost 8 bases and the J segment 7 bases; nucleotides outside the gene matches: 13. Per the germline V gene, CDR1 is ENHRY and CDR2 is SYGVKD. The CDR3 is 16 amino acids. The CDR3 coding sequence is TGTGCCATCGGAGCTTCGACTAGCGGGGACCAAAATGAGCAGTTCTTC. Its translation is CAIGASTSGDQNEQFF.

The CDR3 reads CAWSVRQFLRYGYTF. DNA of the CDR3: TGTGCCTGGAGTGTACGTCAGTTTCTTAGGTATGGCTACACCTTC. The V call is TRBV30, the J call TRBJ1-2; D unclear. CDR3 length equals 15 residues. Germline CDR1 reads GTSNPN; CDR2 reads SVGIG (reference sequence). V was trimmed by 0 bases and J by 5 bases, leaving 16 bases between them. Full variable domain (outside the CDR3, taken from reference TRBV30 and TRBJ1-2): SQTIHQWPATLVQPVGSPLSLECTVEGTSNPNLYWYRQAAGRGLQLLFYSVGIGQISSEVPQNLSASRPQDRQFILSSKKLLLSDSGFYLCAWSVRQFLRYGYTFGSGTRLTVV.

A note on this clone: At one boundary the junction diverges from the germline segment, which might be a read error. The chain links TRBV5-1 to TRBJ2-5; D may correspond to TRBD1 or TRBD2 (5 bases each). CDR1 and CDR2 from the germline V gene are SGHRS and YFSETQ. CDR3 length: 15 amino acids. The CDR3 DNA is TGCGCCAGCAGTTTACCGGGACCCACACAAGTGACCGAGTACTTC. Its protein product is CASSLPGPTQVTEYF. The full variable domain, completed using reference TRBV5-1 and TRBJ2-5, is KAGVTQTPRYLIKTRGQQVTLSCSPISGHRSVSWYQQTPGQGLQFLFEYFSETQRNKGNFPGRFSGRQFSNSRSEMNVSTLELGDSALYLCASSLPGPTQVTEYFGPGTRLLVL.

The V gene is TRBV19, the J gene TRBJ1-2, with TRBD1 matching over 9 bases. This CDR3 contains 12 residues. Germline loops: CDR1 LNHDA, CDR2 SQIVND (reference sequence). The V and J ends lost 8 bases and 4 bases, in that order; junction bases with no gene match: 2. The DNA for the CDR3 is TGTGCCAGTGGGACAGGGAGCTATGGCTACACCTTC. This codes for CASGTGSYGYTF.

Written as DNA, the CDR3 is TGTGCCAGCAGCTTGGGGACTAGCGGGGGCGGCAAGACCCAGTACTTC. Its protein product is CASSLGTSGGGKTQYF. J is TRBJ2-5 and V is TRBV7-9, with 14 bases identical to TRBD2. CDR1 is SEHNR, CDR2 FQNEAQ, per germline (reference sequence). V was clipped by 3 bases and J by 6 bases; unmatched bases: 6. The CDR3 has 16 residues.

The chain uses TRBV7-6 and TRBJ2-3, with D tentatively TRBD1 or TRBD2 (6 bases each). This CDR3 is built from 15 residues. Germline V CDR1 and CDR2: SGHVS, FNYEAQ. Trimming left V 1 base short and J 2 bases short, with 10 bases between. Here the CDR3 DNA reads TGTGCCAGCAGCTTAGTCACGGGGGCCACAGATACGCAGTATTTT. Amino acids: CASSLVTGATDTQYF.

Here the CDR3 reads CASSVEGPPGGYTF. In DNA, the CDR3 is TGTGCCAGCAGTGTGGAGGGGCCCCCTGGAGGCTACACCTTC. The rearrangement joins TRBV6-1 to TRBJ1-2, with a tentative D call TRBD1 (5 bases). V gave up 4 bases and J gave up 8 bases, with 17 bases separating them. The CDR3 sequence is 14 residues long. Germline V gene lookup returns CDR1 MNHNS and CDR2 SASEGT.

V and J are TRBV11-3 and TRBJ2-3; 8 bases fit TRBD1. V lost 6 bases and J lost 4; bases outside the gene matches: 9. The CDR3 has 15 amino acids. In germline, CDR1 is SGHNT, CDR2 YENEEA. The DNA of the CDR3 is TGTGCCAGCAGAGACTCCGGACAGGGCGCAGATACGCAGTATTTT. Translating it yields CASRDSGQGADTQYF. Based on the CDR3 plus reference TRBV11-3 and TRBJ2-3, the full variable domain is EAGVVQSPRYKIIEKKQPVAFWCNPISGHNTLYWYLQNLGQGPELLIRYENEEAVDDSQLPKDRFSAERLKGVDSTLKIQPAELGDSAVYLCASRDSGQGADTQYFGPGTRLTVL.

The rearrangement links TRBV5-5 to TRBJ1-1; D perhaps matches TRBD1 (6 bases). Germline V lookup: CDR1 SGHKS, CDR2 YYEKEE (reference sequence). V was pared by 5 bases and J by 0 bases, with 14 bases between. CDR3 length equals 15 residues. CDR3 nucleotide sequence: TGTGCCAGCAGGCGGGGAAGGGGGATGAACACTGAAGCTTTCTTT. This codes for CASRRGRGMNTEAFF.

The genes are TRBV29-1 and TRBJ2-3; tentatively, D is TRBD1 (5 bases). The V end was cut by 7 bases, the J end by 3 bases, with 11 bases between. Germline CDR1 and CDR2: SQVTM and ANQGSEA. The CDR3 totals 12 residues. The CDR3 loop reads CSAASGTDTQYF. The DNA for the CDR3 is TGCAGCGCGGCCTCAGGGACAGATACGCAGTATTTT.

V usage is TRBV5-8 and J usage is TRBJ2-5, with D perhaps matching TRBD2 (6 bases). Trimming removed 2 bases from V and 4 bases from J, with 18 bases in between. The CDR3 totals 16 residues. Looked up from germline, CDR1 is SGHTS and CDR2 is YDEGEE. CDR3 sequence: CASSLPGRAGRETQYF. For the CDR3, the DNA is TGTGCCAGCAGCTTACCTGGGAGAGCCGGGAGAGAGACCCAGTACTTC. The full variable domain, its missing parts supplied by reference TRBV5-8 and TRBJ2-5, is EAGVTQSPTHLIKTRGQQATLRCSPISGHTSVYWYQQALGLGLQFLLWYDEGEERNRGNFPPRFSGRQFPNYSSELNVNALELEDSALYLCASSLPGRAGRETQYFGPGTRLLVL.

The V call is TRBV7-8, the J call TRBJ2-2; perhaps TRBD2 as D (5 bases). Trimming shortened V by 3 bases and J by 3 bases, and 11 bases separated the two germline ends. The germline CDR1 and CDR2 sequences are SGHVS and FQNEAQ. This CDR3 comprises 15 residues. CDR3 nucleotides: TGTGCCAGCAGCTTGGTCGGGCGGGACACCGGGGAGCTGTTTTTT. Its protein product is CASSLVGRDTGELFF.

The chain recombines TRBV11-2 with TRBJ2-7, with TRBD2 matching over 13 bases. The V gene's germline CDR1 is SGHAT and CDR2 FQNNGV. After removal of 3 bases from V and 3 bases from J, the junction contained 5 bases not matched to a gene. The length of the CDR3 is 16 residues. The CDR3 protein is CASSFRLAGGFYEQYF. The CDR3 DNA reads as TGTGCCAGCAGCTTCAGACTAGCGGGAGGATTCTACGAGCAGTACTTC.

The J gene is TRBJ2-1, the V gene TRBV10-3; the match to TRBD1 covers 9 bases. Looked up from germline, CDR1 is ENHRY and CDR2 is SYGVKD. The CDR3 length is 16 residues. The ends lost 3 bases at V and 4 bases at J; junction bases unmatched: 7. CDR3 sequence: CAISEGTGTKYNEQFF. CDR3 sequence (DNA): TGTGCCATCAGTGAAGGGACAGGGACCAAATACAATGAGCAGTTCTTC.

This clone occurred a few times. This rearrangement joins TRBV7-9 to TRBJ1-5, with 8 bases identical to TRBD1. With V trimmed by 5 bases and J by 0 bases, 6 bases remained unmatched. This CDR3 comprises 16 residues. Germline CDR1 SEHNR, CDR2 FQNEAQ (reference sequence). The CDR3 nucleotides read TGTGCCAGCAGCCGGGGACAGGTTGATAGCAATCAGCCCCAGCATTTT. It specifies CASSRGQVDSNQPQHF.